The 7 T cell receptor beta chains below all came from one sample that was sequenced in a study of T cells in Graves' hyperthyroidism and ophthalmopathy (dated by TCRdb to the late 2010s). Libraries were built with multiplex PCR. Sequencing took place on an Illumina HiSeq 2000. TCR beta CDR3 regions were amplified from RNA transcripts. The first round of RT-PCR for the TCR CDR3 was performed with the HTBI primer set and the Qiagen OneStep RT-PCR kit. In TCRdb, the public reads were trimmed at Q25 with fastp and aligned with MiXCR, with productive beta chains retained. Identical CDR3 proteins give one entry, which carries the most common genes and DNA. The sample table holds roughly 350,000 distinct CDR3 sequences, of which 14% were seen once. Jointly, the top ten make up around 20% of the sample. The source material was blood. These TCRs come from a woman aged 30 to 39 with Graves' ophthalmopathy.

This clonotype was seen a handful of times. V is TRBV4-1 and J is TRBJ1-4; 8 nucleotides align to TRBD1. The CDR3 extends over 17 amino acids. From germline, CDR1 is MGHRA and CDR2 YSYEKL. J lost 7 bases, V lost 0 bases, and 10 bases had no gene match. The CDR3 sequence: CASSQDGGDRGVEKLFF. In DNA, the CDR3 is TGCGCCAGCAGCCAAGACGGTGGTGACAGGGGAGTTGAAAAACTGTTTTTT.

This clonotype came up many times. CDR3 in amino acids: CASSPVGETQYF. The CDR3 coding sequence is TGTGCCAGCAGCCCCGTTGGAGAGACCCAGTACTTC. The chain recombines TRBV3-1 with TRBJ2-5, with no clear D. CDR3 size: 12 residues. Trimming cost V 4 bases and J 4 bases, with 7 bases left between them. In germline, CDR1 is LGHDT, CDR2 YNNKEL (reference sequence).

This clonotype was observed many times. This chain connects TRBV6-2 or TRBV6-3 to TRBJ2-4; D is perhaps TRBD1 (5 bases). Trimming removed 1 base from V and 3 bases from J, with 10 bases in between. The germline CDR1 and CDR2 sequences are MNHEY and SVGEGT. The CDR3 loop spans 15 amino acids. CDR3 coding DNA: TGTGCCAGCAGTTACTATGGACACCTCAAAAACATTCAGTACTTC. Translated, it gives CASSYYGHLKNIQYF.

This clonotype was counted a few times. The rearrangement uses TRBV7-3 and TRBJ2-2; D remains ambiguous. Germline CDR1 and CDR2: SGHTA and FQGTGA. Trimming cost V 4 bases and J 3 bases, with 9 bases left between them. CDR3 length equals 14 residues. CDR3 DNA: TGTGCCAGCAGCTGGGCCAAATACACCGGGGAGCTGTTTTTT. Its translation is CASSWAKYTGELFF.

In its sample, this clonotype was seen many times. This rearrangement joins TRBV28 to TRBJ1-5; D gene ambiguous. The CDR3 length is 15 residues. CDR1 and CDR2 from the germline V gene are MDHEN and SYDVKM. Trimming took 4 bases from V and 4 from J, leaving 14 bases between them. The CDR3 DNA reads as TGTGCCAGCAGTTCATTTCTCGGGAGTAATCAGCCCCAGCATTTT. This sequence encodes CASSSFLGSNQPQHF.

The sample holds many counts of this clonotype. This chain joins TRBV7-8 and TRBJ1-6; 8 bases are shared with TRBD1. The germline gives CDR1 SGHVS, CDR2 FQNEAQ. This CDR3 is built from 17 residues. J lost 0 bases, V lost 5 bases, and 6 bases had no gene match. The CDR3 here is CASSHLQGASYNSPLHF. The CDR3 nucleotides read TGTGCCAGCAGCCACCTCCAGGGGGCCTCCTATAATTCACCCCTCCACTTT.

In its sample, this clonotype was seen many times. The chain's CDR3 is CLVPKWGPSYEQYF. The CDR3 DNA is TGCCTTGTGCCTAAGTGGGGCCCGTCCTACGAGCAGTACTTC. V and J are TRBV20-1 and TRBJ2-7; D perhaps matches TRBD1 (5 bases). CDR1 is DFQATT and CDR2 is SNEGSKA in the germline V gene (reference sequence). CDR3 length equals 14 residues.